One sample yielded the 15 T cell receptor beta chains listed below, sequenced in a study of cytomegalovirus exposure and HLA in healthy donors. The study ran its PCR with 60 Vbeta and 13 Jbeta primers. The data were produced by immunoSEQ multiplex PCR, yet TCRdb's version contains in-frame clones alone and is incomplete. The sample records around 180,000 clones, about three quarters being singletons. The sequenced material came from PBMCs. These receptors were obtained from a woman aged 25-40 years in good health and CMV-seropositive.

The chain carries TRBV27 and TRBJ1-1; the match to TRBD1 covers 7 bases. Unmatched junction bases numbered 4, after V lost 2 bases and J lost 1 base. Germline V gene data show CDR1 as MNHEY and CDR2 as SMNVEV (reference sequence). This CDR3 region has 15 residues. In DNA form, the CDR3 reads TGTGCCAGCAGTTTAAACAGGGGCCCGAACACTGAAGCTTTCTTT. This gives the protein CASSLNRGPNTEAFF.

The rearrangement links TRBV6-1 to TRBJ2-3; tentatively, D is TRBD2 (7 bases). The germline V gene encodes CDR1 MNHNS and CDR2 SASEGT. CDR3 length: 16 amino acids. Trimming shortened V by 4 bases and J by 5 bases, and 19 bases separated the two germline ends. The chain's CDR3 is CASSARGGGIGDTQYF. CDR3 coding DNA: TGTGCCAGCAGTGCCCGTGGGGGGGGCATCGGAGATACGCAGTATTTT.

The chain combines TRBV6-6 with TRBJ2-4, with D unresolved. Germline V CDR1 and CDR2: MNHNY, SVGAGI (reference sequence). V lost 7 bases to trimming and J lost 0 bases, with 13 bases between them. The CDR3 is 15 amino acids. For the CDR3, the DNA is TGTGCCAGCATCCAAGAAATACTAGCCAAAAACATTCAGTACTTC. Encoded protein: CASIQEILAKNIQYF.

This clone has a single count. This chain uses TRBV19 with TRBJ1-1; no definite D call. Germline V CDR1 and CDR2: LNHDA, SQIVND (reference sequence). CDR3 length: 13 residues. V dropped 2 bases and J dropped 4 bases, with 8 bases sitting between them. In DNA, the CDR3 is TGTGCCAGTAGTATATCTGTCAGCACTGAAGCTTTCTTT. Translation gives CASSISVSTEAFF.

The chain has TRBV5-5 and TRBJ1-2, with 7 bases lining up with TRBD1. Unmatched junction bases numbered 1, after V lost 1 base and J lost 4 bases. Germline CDR1 is SGHKS and CDR2 is YYEKEE (reference sequence). CDR3 length: 13 residues. CDR3 amino acids: CASSLTGVYGYTF. The CDR3 DNA reads as TGTGCCAGCAGCTTGACAGGGGTCTATGGCTACACCTTC.

V gene TRBV28 combines with J gene TRBJ1-5, with D unresolved. The CDR3 totals 14 residues. V dropped 8 bases and J dropped 6 bases, with 17 bases sitting between them. Per germline, CDR1 MDHEN and CDR2 SYDVKM. The CDR3 DNA follows: TGTGCCAGCTTCGATGAGGGAACGGTTCAGCCCCAGCATTTT. Its translation is CASFDEGTVQPQHF. The full variable domain, completed using reference TRBV28 and TRBJ1-5, is DVKVTQSSRYLVKRTGEKVFLECVQDMDHENMFWYRQDPGLGLRLIYFSYDVKMKEKGDIPEGYSVSREKKERFSLILESASTNQTSMYLCASFDEGTVQPQHFGDGTRLSIL.

This chain links TRBV7-9 with TRBJ1-1; TRBD1 matches 10 bases. In germline, CDR1 is SEHNR, CDR2 FQNEAQ (reference sequence). CDR3 size: 13 residues. V trimming: 7 bases; J trimming: 5 bases; junction bases outside the gene matches: 4. The CDR3 sequence is CASNRQGATEAFF. The CDR3 DNA reads as TGTGCCAGCAACAGACAGGGGGCTACTGAAGCTTTCTTT.

This clone turned up a few times. The chain employs TRBV25-1 and TRBJ1-2; D remains ambiguous. The germline V and J ends were trimmed by 3 bases and 4 bases, with 21 bases remaining between them. Germline V gene lookup returns CDR1 MGHDK and CDR2 SYGVNS. The CDR3 spans 17 residues. CDR3 amino acids: CASSDNRLGRTVYGYTF. The CDR3, as DNA: TGTGCCAGCAGTGATAATAGGTTGGGGAGGACGGTCTATGGCTACACCTTC.

This clone was counted only a few times. The rearrangement joins TRBV4-3 to TRBJ2-1; 15 bases align to TRBD2. Germline V CDR1 and CDR2: LGHNA, YSLEER. This CDR3 is built from 18 residues. J lost 2 bases, V lost 4 bases, and 6 bases had no gene match. This chain's CDR3 is CASSPGLAGGTPYNEQFF. CDR3 DNA: TGCGCCAGCAGCCCTGGACTAGCGGGAGGGACACCCTACAATGAGCAGTTCTTC.

This clone was seen a few times. This chain joins TRBV18 and TRBJ2-7, with D tentatively TRBD2 (5 bases). The germline CDR1 and CDR2 sequences are KGHSH and LQKENI. V was trimmed by 6 bases and J by 7 bases, leaving 16 bases between them. The CDR3 is made up of 13 amino acids. The CDR3 spells CASSEGSTGEQYF. The CDR3 coding sequence is TGTGCCAGCTCCGAGGGTAGTACCGGGGAGCAGTACTTC.

This clone occurred a few times. V usage is TRBV7-3 and J usage is TRBJ1-2, with D hard to call. The CDR3 sequence is 14 residues long. Trimming cost V 0 bases and J 8 bases, with 13 bases left between them. In germline, CDR1 is SGHTA, CDR2 FQGTGA. This chain's CDR3 is CASSLTGLARGYTF. The CDR3 DNA reads as TGTGCCAGCAGCTTAACCGGACTCGCTCGGGGCTACACCTTC.

About this clone itself: The same CDR3 can be traced to other DNA sequences in this sample. The CDR3: CASSRYNEQFF. CDR3 coding DNA: TGTGCCAGTTCCAGGTACAATGAGCAGTTCTTC. The rearrangement links TRBV19 to TRBJ2-1; D unclear. The CDR3 spans 11 residues. CDR1 is LNHDA and CDR2 is SQIVND in the germline V gene (reference sequence). The ends were cut back, 8 bases at V and 4 bases at J, with 6 bases in the middle.

The V and J genes are TRBV7-6 and TRBJ1-2; 9 nucleotides agree with TRBD1. The CDR3 has 16 amino acids. V lost 1 base, J lost 6 bases, and 9 bases stayed unmatched. In germline, CDR1 is SGHVS, CDR2 FNYEAQ. DNA of the CDR3: TGTGCCAGCAGCTTAGGACTTTTCCGGGACAGGGATGGCTACACCTTC. It yields the protein CASSLGLFRDRDGYTF. The whole variable domain, remainder taken from reference TRBV7-6 and TRBJ1-2, is GAGVSQSPRYKVTKRGQDVALRCDPISGHVSLYWYRQALGQGPEFLTYFNYEAQQDKSGLPNDRFSAERPEGSISTLTIQRTEQRDSAMYRCASSLGLFRDRDGYTFGSGTRLTVV.

In DNA form, the CDR3 reads TGTGCCAGCAGCTTAAAGGGGTGGGACAGGCCCAACACCGGGGAGCTGTTTTTT. Amino acids: CASSLKGWDRPNTGELFF. The chain combines TRBV7-4 with TRBJ2-2, with 8 bases aligning to TRBD1. Germline V gene data show CDR1 as SGHVT and CDR2 as SQSDAQ. The V gene end was trimmed by 2 bases and the J gene end by 2 bases; junction bases not matched to a gene: 10. The CDR3 sequence is 18 residues long.

The chain uses TRBV29-1 and TRBJ2-3; D is ambiguous. Germline V gene data show CDR1 as SQVTM and CDR2 as ANQGSEA. CDR3 size: 13 residues. V lost 1 base, J lost 2 bases, and 7 bases lay in between. As DNA, the CDR3 is TGCAGCGTTGAAGCGGTCCTCACAGATACGCAGTATTTT. Protein product: CSVEAVLTDTQYF.